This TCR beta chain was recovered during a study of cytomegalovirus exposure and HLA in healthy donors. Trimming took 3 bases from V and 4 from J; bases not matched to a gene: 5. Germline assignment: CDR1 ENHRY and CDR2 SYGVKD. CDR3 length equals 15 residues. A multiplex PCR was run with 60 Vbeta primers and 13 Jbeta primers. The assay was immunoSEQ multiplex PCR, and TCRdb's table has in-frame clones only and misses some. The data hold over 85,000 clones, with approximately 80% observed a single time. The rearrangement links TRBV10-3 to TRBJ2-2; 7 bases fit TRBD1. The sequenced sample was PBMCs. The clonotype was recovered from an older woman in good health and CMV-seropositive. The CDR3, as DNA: TGTGCCATCAGTGAAAGGGGGCAGGGCACCGGGGAGCTGTTTTTT. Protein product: CAISERGQGTGELFF.